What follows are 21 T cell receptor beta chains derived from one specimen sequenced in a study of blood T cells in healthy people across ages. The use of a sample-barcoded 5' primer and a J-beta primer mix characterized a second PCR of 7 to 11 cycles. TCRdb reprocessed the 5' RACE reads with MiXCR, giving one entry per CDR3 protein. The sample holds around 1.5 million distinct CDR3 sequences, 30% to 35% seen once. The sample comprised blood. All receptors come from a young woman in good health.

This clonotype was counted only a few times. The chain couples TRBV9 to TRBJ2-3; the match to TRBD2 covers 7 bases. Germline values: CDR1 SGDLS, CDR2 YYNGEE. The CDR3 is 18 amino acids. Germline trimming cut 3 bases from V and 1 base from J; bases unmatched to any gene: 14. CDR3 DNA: TGTGCCAGCAGCGCGCTGGCGCCGAGGCTAGCGGGCACAGATACGCAGTATTTT. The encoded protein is CASSALAPRLAGTDTQYF.

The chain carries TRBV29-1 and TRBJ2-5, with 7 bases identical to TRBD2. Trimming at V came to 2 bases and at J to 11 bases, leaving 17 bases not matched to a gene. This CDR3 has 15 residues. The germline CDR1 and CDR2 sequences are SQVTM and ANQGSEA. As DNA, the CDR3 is TGCAGCGTTGAACATAAAGGACTAGGGGTTAATGAGCAGTACTTC. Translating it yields CSVEHKGLGVNEQYF.

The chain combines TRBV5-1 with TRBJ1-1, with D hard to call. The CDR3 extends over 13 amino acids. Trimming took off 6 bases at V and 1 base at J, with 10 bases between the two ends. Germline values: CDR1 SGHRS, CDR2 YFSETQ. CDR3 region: CASNDGRNTEAFF. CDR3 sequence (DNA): TGCGCCAGCAACGACGGACGGAACACTGAAGCTTTCTTT.

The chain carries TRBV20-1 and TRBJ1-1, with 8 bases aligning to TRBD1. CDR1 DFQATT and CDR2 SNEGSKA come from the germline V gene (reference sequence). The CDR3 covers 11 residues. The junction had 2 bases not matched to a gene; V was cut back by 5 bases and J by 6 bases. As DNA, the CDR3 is TGCAGTGCTCCGGACAGGGCTGAAGCTTTCTTT. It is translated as CSAPDRAEAFF.

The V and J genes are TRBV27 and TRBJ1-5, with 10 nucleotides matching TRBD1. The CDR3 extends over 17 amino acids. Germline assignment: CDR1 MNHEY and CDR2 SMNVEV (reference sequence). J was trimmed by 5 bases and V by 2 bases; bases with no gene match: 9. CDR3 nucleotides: TGTGCCAGCAGTTTAGTTGGAGGGACAGGGGAGGATCAGCCCCAGCATTTT. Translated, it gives CASSLVGGTGEDQPQHF.

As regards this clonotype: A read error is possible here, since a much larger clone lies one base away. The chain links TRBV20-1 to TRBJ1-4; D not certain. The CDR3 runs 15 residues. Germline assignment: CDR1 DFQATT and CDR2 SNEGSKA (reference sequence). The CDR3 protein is CSARDLRVSNEKLSF. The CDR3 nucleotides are TGCAGTGCTAGAGATCTAAGGGTATCTAATGAAAAACTGTCTTTT.

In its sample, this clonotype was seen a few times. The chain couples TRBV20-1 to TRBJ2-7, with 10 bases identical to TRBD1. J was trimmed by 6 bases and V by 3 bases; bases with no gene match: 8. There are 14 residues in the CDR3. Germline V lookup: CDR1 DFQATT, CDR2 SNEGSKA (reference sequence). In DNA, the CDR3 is TGCAGTGCTAGGTACCGGACAGGGGGACGCGAGCAGTACTTC. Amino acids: CSARYRTGGREQYF.

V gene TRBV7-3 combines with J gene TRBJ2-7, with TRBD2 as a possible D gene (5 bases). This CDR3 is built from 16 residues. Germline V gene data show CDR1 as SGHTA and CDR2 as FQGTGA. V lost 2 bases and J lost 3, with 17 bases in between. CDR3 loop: CASSLGEPSEGYEQYF. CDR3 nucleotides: TGTGCCAGCAGCTTAGGGGAGCCCTCCGAGGGCTACGAGCAGTACTTC.

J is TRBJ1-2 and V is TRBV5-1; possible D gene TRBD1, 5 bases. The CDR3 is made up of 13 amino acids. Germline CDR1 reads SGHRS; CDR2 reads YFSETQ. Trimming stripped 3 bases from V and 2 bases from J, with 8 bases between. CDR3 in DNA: TGCGCCAGCAGCTCACAGGAGAACTATGGCTACACCTTC. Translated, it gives CASSSQENYGYTF.

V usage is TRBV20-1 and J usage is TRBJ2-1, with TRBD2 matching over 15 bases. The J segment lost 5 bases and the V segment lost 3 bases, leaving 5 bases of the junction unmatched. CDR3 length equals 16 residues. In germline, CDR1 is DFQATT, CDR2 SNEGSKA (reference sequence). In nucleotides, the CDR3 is TGCAGTGCTAGTAAGGGACTAGCGGGAGGAGACAATGAGCAGTTCTTC. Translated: CSASKGLAGGDNEQFF.

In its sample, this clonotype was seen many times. The CDR3 DNA follows: TGCGCCAGCAGCCGGGCGGGGGACAGGACCAAACTAAGCTCCTACGAGCAGTACTTC. Residues: CASSRAGDRTKLSSYEQYF. The V gene is TRBV5-1, the J gene TRBJ2-7; a weak D match, TRBD1 (8 bases). V was clipped by 4 bases and J by 0 bases, with 26 bases between them. Germline V gives CDR1 SGHRS, CDR2 YFSETQ. This CDR3 comprises 19 residues.

The chain's CDR3 is CASSLGGNTHEQYF. CDR3 nucleotide sequence: TGTGCCAGCAGCTTAGGGGGCAATACCCACGAGCAGTACTTC. The rearrangement uses TRBV7-2 and TRBJ2-5; weak D call: TRBD1 (5 bases). The J call may be faulty, since TRBJ2-7 better matches the DNA end. Germline CDR1 and CDR2: SGHTA and FQGNSA. This CDR3 contains 14 residues.

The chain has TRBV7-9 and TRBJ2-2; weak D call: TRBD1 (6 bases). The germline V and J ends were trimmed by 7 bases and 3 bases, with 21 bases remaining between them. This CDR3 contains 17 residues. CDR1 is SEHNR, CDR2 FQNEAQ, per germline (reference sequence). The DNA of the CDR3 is TGTGCCAGCAATCAACGGGGATGGACAGCCGACACCGGGGAGCTGTTTTTT. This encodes CASNQRGWTADTGELFF.

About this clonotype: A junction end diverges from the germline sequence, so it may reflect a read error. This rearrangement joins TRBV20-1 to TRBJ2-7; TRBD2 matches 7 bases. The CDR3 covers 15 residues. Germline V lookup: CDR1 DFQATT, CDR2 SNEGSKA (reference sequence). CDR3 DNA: TGCAGTGCTAGTCCGTCTACCAGCGGGACTTACGGGCAGTACTTC. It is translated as CSASPSTSGTYGQYF.

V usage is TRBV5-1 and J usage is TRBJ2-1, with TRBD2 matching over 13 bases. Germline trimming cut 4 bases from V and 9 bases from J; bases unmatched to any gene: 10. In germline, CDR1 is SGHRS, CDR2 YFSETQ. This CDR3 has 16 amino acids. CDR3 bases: TGCGCCAGCAGCCCACGAACTAGCGGGGGGGCCCCTGAGCAGTTCTTC. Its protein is CASSPRTSGGAPEQFF.

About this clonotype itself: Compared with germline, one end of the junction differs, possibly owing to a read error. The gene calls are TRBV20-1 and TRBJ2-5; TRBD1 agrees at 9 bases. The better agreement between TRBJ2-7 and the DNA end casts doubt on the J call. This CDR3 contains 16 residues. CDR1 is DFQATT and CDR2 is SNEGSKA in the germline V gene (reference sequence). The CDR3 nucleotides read TGCAGTACTAGAGGCGGGGGACAGGGCGGCTCCTGCGAGCAGTACTTC. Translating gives CSTRGGGQGGSCEQYF.

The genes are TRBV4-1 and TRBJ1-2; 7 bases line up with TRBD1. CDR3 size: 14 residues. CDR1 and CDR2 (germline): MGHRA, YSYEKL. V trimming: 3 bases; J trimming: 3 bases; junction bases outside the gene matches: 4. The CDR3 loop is CASSQLTGYYGYTF. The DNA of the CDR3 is TGCGCCAGCAGCCAGTTGACAGGGTACTATGGCTACACCTTC.

CDR3 sequence (DNA): TGCGCCAGCAGCCAGGGACTTTTATCCTACAATGAGCAGTTCTTC. Residues: CASSQGLLSYNEQFF. The genes are TRBV4-1 and TRBJ2-1; TRBD2 is a possible D gene (6 bases). CDR1 MGHRA and CDR2 YSYEKL come from the germline V gene. Trimming shortened V by 3 bases and J by 1 base, and 10 bases separated the two germline ends. The CDR3 covers 15 residues.

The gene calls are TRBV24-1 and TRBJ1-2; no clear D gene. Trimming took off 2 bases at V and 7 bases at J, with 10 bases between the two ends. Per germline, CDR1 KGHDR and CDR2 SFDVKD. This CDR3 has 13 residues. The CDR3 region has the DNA TGTGCCACCAGTGATTCGTCTTCGGGTGGCTACACCTTC. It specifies CATSDSSSGGYTF.

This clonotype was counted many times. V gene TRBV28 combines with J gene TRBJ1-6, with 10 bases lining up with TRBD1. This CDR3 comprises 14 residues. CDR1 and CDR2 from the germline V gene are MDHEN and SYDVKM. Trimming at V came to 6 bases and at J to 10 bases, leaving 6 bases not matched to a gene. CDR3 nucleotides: TGTGCCAGCAGCGGACAGGGGGAGGTCTCACCCCTCCACTTT. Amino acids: CASSGQGEVSPLHF.

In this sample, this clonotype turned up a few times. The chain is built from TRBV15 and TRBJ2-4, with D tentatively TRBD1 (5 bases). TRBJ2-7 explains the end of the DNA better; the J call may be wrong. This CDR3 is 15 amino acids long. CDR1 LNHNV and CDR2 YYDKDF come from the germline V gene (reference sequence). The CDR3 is CATSRVAGLGDEQYF. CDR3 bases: TGTGCCACCAGCAGAGTTGCAGGGTTAGGGGACGAGCAGTACTTC.